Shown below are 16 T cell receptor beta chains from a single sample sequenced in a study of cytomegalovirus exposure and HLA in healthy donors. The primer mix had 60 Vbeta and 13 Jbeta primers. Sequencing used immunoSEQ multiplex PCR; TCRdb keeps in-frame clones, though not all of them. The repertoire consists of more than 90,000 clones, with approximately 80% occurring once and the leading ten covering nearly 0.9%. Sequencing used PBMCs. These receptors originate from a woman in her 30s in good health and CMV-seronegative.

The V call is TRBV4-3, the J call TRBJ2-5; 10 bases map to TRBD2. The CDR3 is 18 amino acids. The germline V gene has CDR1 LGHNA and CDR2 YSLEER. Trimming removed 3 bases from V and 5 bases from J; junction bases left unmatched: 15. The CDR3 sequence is CASSQYLGSGGASETQYF. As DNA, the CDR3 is TGCGCCAGCAGCCAGTATCTGGGGAGCGGGGGGGCCTCGGAGACCCAGTACTTC.

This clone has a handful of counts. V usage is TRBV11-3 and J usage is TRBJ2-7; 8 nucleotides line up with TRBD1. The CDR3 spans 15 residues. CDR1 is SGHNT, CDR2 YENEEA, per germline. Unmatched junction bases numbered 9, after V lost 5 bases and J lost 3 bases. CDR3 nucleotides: TGTGCCAGCAGCCCCGGGACAGGAGAAATCTACGAGCAGTACTTC. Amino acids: CASSPGTGEIYEQYF.

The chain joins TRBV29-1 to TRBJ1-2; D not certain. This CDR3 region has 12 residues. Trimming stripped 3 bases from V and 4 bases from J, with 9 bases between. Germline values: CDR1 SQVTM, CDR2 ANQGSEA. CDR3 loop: CSVDRHTYGYTF. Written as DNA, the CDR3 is TGCAGCGTTGACAGGCATACCTATGGCTACACCTTC.

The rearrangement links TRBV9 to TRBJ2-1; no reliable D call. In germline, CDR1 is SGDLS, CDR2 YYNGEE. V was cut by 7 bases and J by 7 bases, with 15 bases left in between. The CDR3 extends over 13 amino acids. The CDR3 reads CASEAAPRNEQFF. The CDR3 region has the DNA TGTGCCAGCGAGGCTGCTCCTCGGAATGAGCAGTTCTTC.

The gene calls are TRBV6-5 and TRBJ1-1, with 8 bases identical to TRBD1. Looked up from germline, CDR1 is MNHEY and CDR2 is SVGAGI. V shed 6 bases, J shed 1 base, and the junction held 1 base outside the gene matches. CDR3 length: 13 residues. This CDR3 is CASRDRGNTEAFF. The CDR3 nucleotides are TGTGCCAGCAGAGACAGGGGGAACACTGAAGCTTTCTTT.

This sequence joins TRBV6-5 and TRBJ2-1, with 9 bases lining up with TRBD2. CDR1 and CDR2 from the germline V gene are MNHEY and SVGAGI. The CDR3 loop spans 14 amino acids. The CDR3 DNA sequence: TGTGCTACCGGGACTAGCCGCTCCTACAATGAGCAGTTCTTC. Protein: CATGTSRSYNEQFF.

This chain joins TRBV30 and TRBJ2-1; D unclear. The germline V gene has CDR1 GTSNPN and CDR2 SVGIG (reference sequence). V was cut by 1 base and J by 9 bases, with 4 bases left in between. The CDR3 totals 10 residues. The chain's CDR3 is CAWSGVEQFF. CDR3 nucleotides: TGTGCCTGGAGTGGAGTTGAGCAGTTCTTC.

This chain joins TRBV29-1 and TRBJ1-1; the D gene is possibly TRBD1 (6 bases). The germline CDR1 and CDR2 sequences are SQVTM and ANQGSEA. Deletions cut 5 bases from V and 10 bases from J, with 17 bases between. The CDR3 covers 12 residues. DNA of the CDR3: TGCAGCGTTAAAACAGGGAGTGAACGAGCTTTCTTT. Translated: CSVKTGSERAFF.

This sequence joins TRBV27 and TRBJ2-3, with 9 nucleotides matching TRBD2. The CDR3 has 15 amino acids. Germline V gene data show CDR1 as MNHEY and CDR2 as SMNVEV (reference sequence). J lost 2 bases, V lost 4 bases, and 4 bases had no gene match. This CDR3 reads CASSSLAGITDTQYF. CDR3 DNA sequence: TGTGCCAGCAGTTCGCTAGCGGGGATCACAGATACGCAGTATTTT.

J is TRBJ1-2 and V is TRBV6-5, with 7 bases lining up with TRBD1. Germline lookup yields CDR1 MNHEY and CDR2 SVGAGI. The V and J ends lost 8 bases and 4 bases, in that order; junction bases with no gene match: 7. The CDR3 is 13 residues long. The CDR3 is CASYRQGGYGYTF. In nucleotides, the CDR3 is TGTGCCAGCTATAGACAGGGCGGCTATGGCTACACCTTC.

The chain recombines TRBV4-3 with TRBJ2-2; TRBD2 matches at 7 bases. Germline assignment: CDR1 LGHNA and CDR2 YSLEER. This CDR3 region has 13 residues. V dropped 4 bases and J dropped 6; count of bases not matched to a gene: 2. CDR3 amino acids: CASSLLAPGELFF. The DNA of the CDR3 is TGCGCCAGCAGCCTACTAGCGCCCGGGGAGCTGTTTTTT.

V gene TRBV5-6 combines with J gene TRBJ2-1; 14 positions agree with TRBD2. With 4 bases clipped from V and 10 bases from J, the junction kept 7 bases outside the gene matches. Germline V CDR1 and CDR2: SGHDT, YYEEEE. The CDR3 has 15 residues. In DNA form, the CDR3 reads TGTGCCAGCAGCAAGACTAGCGGGGGGGCCCGGGAGCAGTTCTTC. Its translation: CASSKTSGGAREQFF.

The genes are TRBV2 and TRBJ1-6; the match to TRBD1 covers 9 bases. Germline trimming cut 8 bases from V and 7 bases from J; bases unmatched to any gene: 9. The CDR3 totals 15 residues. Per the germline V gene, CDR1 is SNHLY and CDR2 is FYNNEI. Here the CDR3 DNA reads TGTGCCAGCCGCGGGGACAGGGTAGGAAATTCACCCCTCCACTTT. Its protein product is CASRGDRVGNSPLHF.

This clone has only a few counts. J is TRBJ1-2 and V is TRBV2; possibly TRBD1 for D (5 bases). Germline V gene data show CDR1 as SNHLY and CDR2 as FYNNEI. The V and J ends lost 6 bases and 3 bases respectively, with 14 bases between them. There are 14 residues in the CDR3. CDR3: CASSRGPGDYGYTF. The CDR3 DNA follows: TGTGCCAGCAGCAGAGGACCGGGGGACTATGGCTACACCTTC.

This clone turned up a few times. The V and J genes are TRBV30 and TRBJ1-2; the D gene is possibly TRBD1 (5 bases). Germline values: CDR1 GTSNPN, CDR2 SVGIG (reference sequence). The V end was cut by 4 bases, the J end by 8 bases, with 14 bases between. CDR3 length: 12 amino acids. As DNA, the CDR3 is TGTGCCTGGAAAGGGGCGGGGAACGGCTACACCTTC. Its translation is CAWKGAGNGYTF.

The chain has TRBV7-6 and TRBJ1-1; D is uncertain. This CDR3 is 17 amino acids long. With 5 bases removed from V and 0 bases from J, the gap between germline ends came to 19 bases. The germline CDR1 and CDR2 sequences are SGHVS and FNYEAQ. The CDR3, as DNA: TGTGCCAGCAGCCTCTCCGCCGCCGGGATCATGAACACTGAAGCTTTCTTT. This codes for CASSLSAAGIMNTEAFF.